The sequence of this TCR beta chain was determined in a study (TCRdb year 2016). This clonotype was counted only a few times. Its antigen is not yet known. No much larger clonotype is one base removed from it; base qualities were not supplied. Library creation used RT-PCR. The data were produced on an Illumina MiSeq. TCRdb redid the processing of the public reads, applying fastp at Q25 and MiXCR, and retained in-frame beta chains. Entries that share a CDR3 protein sequence are merged under the most common genes and DNA. A total of 550,000 to 750,000 distinct CDR3 sequences appear in this sample, 14% of them only once. The ten largest account for 3% to 4.5% of the sample. V is shortened by 1 base, J by 7 bases, and the region joining them spans 12 bases. Via the germline V gene, CDR1 is SGDLS and CDR2 YYNGEE. From the cysteine through the phenylalanine, the CDR3 covers 15 amino acids. The kept DNA is CDR3 alone, 45 bases in frame from the first base.

What was sequenced was memory CD4+ T cells from blood. The clonotype comes from a female donor in good health, serving as a healthy control. The chain was built from TRBV9 and TRBJ1-6; the D gene is unclear. The CDR3: CASSVSVLPNSPLHF. DNA sequence: TGTGCCAGCAGCGTATCCGTGCTCCCCAATTCACCCCTCCACTTT.